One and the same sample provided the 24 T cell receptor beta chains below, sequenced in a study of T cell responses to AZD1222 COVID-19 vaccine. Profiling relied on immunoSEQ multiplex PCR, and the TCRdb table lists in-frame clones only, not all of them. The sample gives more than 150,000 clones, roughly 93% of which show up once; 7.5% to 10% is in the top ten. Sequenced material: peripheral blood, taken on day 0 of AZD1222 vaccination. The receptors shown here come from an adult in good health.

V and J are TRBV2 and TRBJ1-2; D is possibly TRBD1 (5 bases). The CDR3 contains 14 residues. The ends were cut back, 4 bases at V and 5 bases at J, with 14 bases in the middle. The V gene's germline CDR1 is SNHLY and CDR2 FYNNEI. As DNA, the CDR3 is TGTGCCAGCAGTGCTACGGGGCTGGGGTATGGCTACACCTTC. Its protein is CASSATGLGYGYTF.

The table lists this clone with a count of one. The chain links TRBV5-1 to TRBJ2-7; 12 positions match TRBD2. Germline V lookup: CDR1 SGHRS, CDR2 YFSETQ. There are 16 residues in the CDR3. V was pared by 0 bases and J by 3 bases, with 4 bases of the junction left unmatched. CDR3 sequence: CASSLALLAGGYEQYF. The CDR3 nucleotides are TGCGCCAGCAGCTTGGCCCTACTAGCGGGAGGCTACGAGCAGTACTTC.

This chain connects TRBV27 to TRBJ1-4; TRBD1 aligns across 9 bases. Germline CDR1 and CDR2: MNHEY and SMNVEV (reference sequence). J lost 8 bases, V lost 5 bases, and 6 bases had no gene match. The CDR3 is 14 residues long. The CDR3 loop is CASSLGTGREKLFF. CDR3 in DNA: TGTGCCAGCAGTCTGGGGACAGGGAGGGAAAAACTGTTTTTT.

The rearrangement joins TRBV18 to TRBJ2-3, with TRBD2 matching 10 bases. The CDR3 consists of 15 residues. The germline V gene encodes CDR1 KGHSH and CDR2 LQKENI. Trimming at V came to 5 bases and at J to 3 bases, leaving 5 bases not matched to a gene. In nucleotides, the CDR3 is TGTGCCAGCTCATCCGGGACTAGCGAGACAGATACGCAGTATTTT. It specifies CASSSGTSETDTQYF.

Written as DNA, the CDR3 is TGTGCCAGCAGCTTAGTAGGTCAGGGACAGGCGTCTCTCCACTTT. Protein product: CASSLVGQGQASLHF. V gene TRBV11-2 combines with J gene TRBJ1-6; 8 bases fit TRBD1. Germline V gene sequence: CDR1 SGHAT, CDR2 FQNNGV. The V gene end was trimmed by 1 base and the J gene end by 16 bases; junction bases not matched to a gene: 12. The CDR3 is made up of 15 amino acids.

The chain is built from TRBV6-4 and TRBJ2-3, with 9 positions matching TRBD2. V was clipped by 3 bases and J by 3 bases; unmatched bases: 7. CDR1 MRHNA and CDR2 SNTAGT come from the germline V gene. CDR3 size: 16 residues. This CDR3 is CASSEEAGGSTDTQYF. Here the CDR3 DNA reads TGTGCCAGCAGTGAAGAGGCGGGAGGGTCGACAGATACGCAGTATTTT.

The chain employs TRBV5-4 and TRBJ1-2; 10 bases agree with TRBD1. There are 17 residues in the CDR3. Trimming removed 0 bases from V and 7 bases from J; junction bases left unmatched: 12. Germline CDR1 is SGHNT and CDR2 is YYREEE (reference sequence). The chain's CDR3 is CASSLGQGAVRLIGYTF. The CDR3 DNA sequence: TGTGCCAGCAGCTTGGGACAGGGGGCTGTTCGGCTTATTGGCTACACCTTC.

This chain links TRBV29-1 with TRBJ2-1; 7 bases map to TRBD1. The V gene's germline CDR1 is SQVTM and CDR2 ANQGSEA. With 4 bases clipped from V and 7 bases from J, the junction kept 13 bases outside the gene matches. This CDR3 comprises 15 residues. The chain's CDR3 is CSVVDRVIGRNEQFF. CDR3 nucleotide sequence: TGCAGCGTTGTCGACAGGGTTATTGGTCGGAATGAGCAGTTCTTC.

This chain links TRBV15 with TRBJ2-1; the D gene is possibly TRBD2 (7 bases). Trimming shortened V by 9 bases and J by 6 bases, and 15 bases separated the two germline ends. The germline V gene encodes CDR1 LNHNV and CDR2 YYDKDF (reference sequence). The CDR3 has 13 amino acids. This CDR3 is CATGGTNFNEQFF. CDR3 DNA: TGTGCCACGGGAGGGACAAACTTCAATGAGCAGTTCTTC.

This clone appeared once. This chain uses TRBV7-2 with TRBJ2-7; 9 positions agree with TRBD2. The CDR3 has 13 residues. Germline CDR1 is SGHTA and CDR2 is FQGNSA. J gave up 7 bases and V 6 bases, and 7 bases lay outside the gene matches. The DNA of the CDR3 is TGTGCCAGCAGTGGGACTAGCTGGAAAGAGCAGTACTTC. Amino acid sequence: CASSGTSWKEQYF.

The CDR3 protein is CATSSLGLAGDGEQFF. The CDR3 region has the DNA TGTGCCACCAGTAGCTTGGGACTAGCGGGAGACGGTGAGCAGTTCTTC. The chain is built from TRBV24-1 and TRBJ2-1; 14 bases align to TRBD2. The germline V gene encodes CDR1 KGHDR and CDR2 SFDVKD. V shed 6 bases and J 9 bases; nucleotides not matched to a gene: 9. CDR3 length: 16 residues.

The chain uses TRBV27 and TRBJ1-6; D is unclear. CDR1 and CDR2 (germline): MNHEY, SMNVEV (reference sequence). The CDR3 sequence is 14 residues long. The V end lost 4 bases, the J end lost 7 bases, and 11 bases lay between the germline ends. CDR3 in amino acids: CASSWASPNSPLHF. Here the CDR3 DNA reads TGTGCCAGCAGTTGGGCATCACCAAATTCACCCCTCCACTTT.

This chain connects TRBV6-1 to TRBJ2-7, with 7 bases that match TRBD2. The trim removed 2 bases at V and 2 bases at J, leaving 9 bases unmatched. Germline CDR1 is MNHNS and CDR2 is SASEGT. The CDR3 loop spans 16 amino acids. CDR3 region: CASSELPSGPPYEQYF. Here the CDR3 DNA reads TGTGCCAGCAGTGAATTGCCTAGCGGTCCACCCTACGAGCAGTACTTC.

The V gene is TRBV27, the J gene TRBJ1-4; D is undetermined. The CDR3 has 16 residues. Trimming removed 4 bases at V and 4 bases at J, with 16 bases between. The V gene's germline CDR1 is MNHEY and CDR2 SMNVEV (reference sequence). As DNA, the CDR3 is TGTGCCAGCAGTTCGGGCGTGGGAAGGTATAATGAAAAACTGTTTTTT. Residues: CASSSGVGRYNEKLFF. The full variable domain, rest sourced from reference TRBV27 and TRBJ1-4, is EAQVTQNPRYLITVTGKKLTVTCSQNMNHEYMSWYRQDPGLGLRQIYYSMNVEVTDKGDVPEGYKVSRKEKRNFPLILESPSPNQTSLYFCASSSGVGRYNEKLFFGSGTQLSVL.

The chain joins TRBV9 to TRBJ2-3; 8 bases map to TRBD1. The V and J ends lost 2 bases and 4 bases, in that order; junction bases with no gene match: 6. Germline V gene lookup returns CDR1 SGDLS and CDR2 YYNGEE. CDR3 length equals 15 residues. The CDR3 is CASSVQGAYPDTQYF. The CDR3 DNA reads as TGTGCCAGCAGCGTTCAGGGGGCTTACCCAGATACGCAGTATTTT.

For the CDR3, the DNA is TGTGCCAGCAGCCGAAGAACAGGGCCTGGGGCCAACGTCCTGACTTTC. Protein sequence: CASSRRTGPGANVLTF. The genes are TRBV11-3 and TRBJ2-6, with D possibly being TRBD1 (6 bases). There are 16 residues in the CDR3. V gave up 5 bases and J gave up 2 bases, with 13 bases separating them. Germline V gene lookup returns CDR1 SGHNT and CDR2 YENEEA.

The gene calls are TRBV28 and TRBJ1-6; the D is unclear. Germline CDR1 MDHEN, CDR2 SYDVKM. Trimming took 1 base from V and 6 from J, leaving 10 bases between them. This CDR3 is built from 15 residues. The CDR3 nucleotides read TGTGCCAGCAGTTTATCTTTAGGGCTTAATTCACCCCTCCACTTT. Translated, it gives CASSLSLGLNSPLHF.

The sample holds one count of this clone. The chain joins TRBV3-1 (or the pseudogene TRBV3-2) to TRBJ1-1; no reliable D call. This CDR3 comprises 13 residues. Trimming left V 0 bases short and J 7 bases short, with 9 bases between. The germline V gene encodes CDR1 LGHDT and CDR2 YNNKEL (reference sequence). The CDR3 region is CASSQDVWGEAFF. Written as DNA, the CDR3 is TGTGCCAGCAGCCAAGACGTCTGGGGTGAAGCTTTCTTT.

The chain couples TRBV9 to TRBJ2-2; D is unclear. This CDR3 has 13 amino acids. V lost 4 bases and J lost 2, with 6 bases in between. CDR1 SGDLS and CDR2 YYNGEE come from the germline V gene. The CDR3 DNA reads TGTGCCAGCAGCCCCCACAACACCGGGGAGCTGTTTTTT. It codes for CASSPHNTGELFF.

The DNA of the CDR3 is TGTGCCAGCAGCGACGGGACAGCTGTAACTGGTGGCTACACCTTC. Translation gives CASSDGTAVTGGYTF. The chain recombines TRBV9 with TRBJ1-2; TRBD1 aligns across 7 bases. CDR1 and CDR2 from the germline V gene are SGDLS and YYNGEE. The CDR3 is 15 residues long. V shed 3 bases, J shed 7 bases, and the junction held 12 bases outside the gene matches.

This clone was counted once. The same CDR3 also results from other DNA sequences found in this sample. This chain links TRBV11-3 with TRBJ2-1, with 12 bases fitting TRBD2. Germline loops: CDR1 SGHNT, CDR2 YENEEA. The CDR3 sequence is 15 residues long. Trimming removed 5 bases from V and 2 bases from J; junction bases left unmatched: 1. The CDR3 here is CASSLAGGTYNEQFF. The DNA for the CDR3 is TGTGCCAGCAGCCTAGCGGGAGGGACCTACAATGAGCAGTTCTTC.

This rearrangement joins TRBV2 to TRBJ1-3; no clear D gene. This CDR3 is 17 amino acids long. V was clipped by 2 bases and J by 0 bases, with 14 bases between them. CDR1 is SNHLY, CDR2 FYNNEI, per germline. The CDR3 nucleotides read TGTGCCAGCAGTGAACCCCCCCTTAGGGTCTCTGGAAACACCATATATTTT. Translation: CASSEPPLRVSGNTIYF.

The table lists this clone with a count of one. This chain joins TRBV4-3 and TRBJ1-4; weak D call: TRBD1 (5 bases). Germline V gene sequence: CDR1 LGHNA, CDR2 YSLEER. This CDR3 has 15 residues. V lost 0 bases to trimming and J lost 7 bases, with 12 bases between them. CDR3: CASSQDTAGTEKLFF. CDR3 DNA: TGCGCCAGCAGCCAAGATACGGCAGGGACTGAAAAACTGTTTTTT.

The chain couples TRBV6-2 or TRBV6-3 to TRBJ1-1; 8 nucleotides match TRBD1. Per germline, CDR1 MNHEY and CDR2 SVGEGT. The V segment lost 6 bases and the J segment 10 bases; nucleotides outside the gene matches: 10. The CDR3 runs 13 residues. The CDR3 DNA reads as TGTGCCAGCAGCATGGACAGGGTAGGAGTAGCTTTCTTT. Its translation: CASSMDRVGVAFF.